This entry describes one TCR beta chain. The method was immunoSEQ multiplex PCR; TCRdb's version includes in-frame clones alone and lacks a portion of them. The data show about 100,000 clones, about 91% seen once. This specimen comes from a study of blood T cell repertoires in COVID-19. The overall study: T cells, B-cell-depleted T cells, or PBMCs supplied cDNA or gDNA.

The V end was cut by 0 bases, the J end by 4 bases, with 4 bases between. Germline assignment: CDR1 LNHNV and CDR2 YYDKDF (reference sequence). CDR3 length: 13 amino acids. V and J are TRBV15 and TRBJ1-5; D unclear. Sequencing used peripheral blood. The receptor's source is a man aged 45-65 years with active or convalescent COVID-19. CDR3 coding DNA: TGTGCCACCAGCAGAGATCCAAATCAGCCCCAGCATTTT. Amino acids: CATSRDPNQPQHF.